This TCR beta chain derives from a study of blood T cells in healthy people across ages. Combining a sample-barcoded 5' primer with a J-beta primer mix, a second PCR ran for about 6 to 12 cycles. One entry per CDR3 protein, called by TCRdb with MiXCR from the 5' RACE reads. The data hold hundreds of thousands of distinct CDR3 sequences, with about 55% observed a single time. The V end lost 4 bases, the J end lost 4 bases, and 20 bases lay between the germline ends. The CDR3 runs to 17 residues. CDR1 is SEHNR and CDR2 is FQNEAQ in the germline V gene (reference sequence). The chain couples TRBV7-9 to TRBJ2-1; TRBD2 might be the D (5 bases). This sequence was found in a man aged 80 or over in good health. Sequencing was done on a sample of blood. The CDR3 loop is CASSSPRLSGPYNEQFF. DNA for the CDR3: TGTGCCAGCAGCTCCCCCCGGTTGAGCGGACCTTACAATGAGCAGTTCTTC.